The 21 T cell receptor beta chains reported below all come from one sample, sequenced in a study of cytomegalovirus exposure and HLA in healthy donors. PCR amplification relied on 60 Vbeta primers (plus 13 Jbeta primers). Here immunoSEQ multiplex PCR was the method, and the copy in TCRdb shows in-frame clones only, minus some. The table includes around 170,000 clones, roughly 82% detected once. Specimen: PBMCs. These receptors all come from a man aged 40-55 years in good health and CMV-seronegative.

This clone is a singleton in its sample. The chain uses TRBV5-8 and TRBJ2-7; D is undetermined. The CDR3 has 11 residues. CDR1 is SGHTS, CDR2 YDEGEE, per germline. V was cut by 0 bases and J by 6 bases, with 4 bases left in between. CDR3 residues: CASSLASEQYF. CDR3 coding DNA: TGTGCCAGCAGCTTGGCGAGCGAGCAGTACTTC.

This clone was counted once. V gene TRBV5-1 combines with J gene TRBJ2-1; TRBD2 agrees at 9 bases. Losses at the gene ends were 4 bases for V and 0 bases for J; bases not matched to a gene: 2. The CDR3 spans 15 residues. CDR1 SGHRS and CDR2 YFSETQ come from the germline V gene. This CDR3 is CASSRSGGSYNEQFF. CDR3 DNA: TGCGCCAGCAGCCGTAGCGGGGGCTCCTACAATGAGCAGTTCTTC.

The rearrangement uses TRBV7-2 and TRBJ2-7; 8 bases line up with TRBD1. This CDR3 has 16 amino acids. Germline CDR1 SGHTA, CDR2 FQGNSA. With V trimmed by 0 bases and J by 0 bases, 4 bases remained unmatched. The DNA for the CDR3 is TGTGCCAGCAGCTTAGCTACAGGACAGGGCTCCTACGAGCAGTACTTC. Its translation: CASSLATGQGSYEQYF.

This chain links TRBV5-1 with TRBJ1-5; TRBD1 agrees at 8 bases. CDR3 size: 15 residues. Germline V CDR1 and CDR2: SGHRS, YFSETQ. Germline trimming cut 2 bases from V and 4 bases from J; bases unmatched to any gene: 5. The CDR3: CASSFSGGYNQPQHF. In nucleotides, the CDR3 is TGCGCCAGCAGCTTTTCAGGGGGCTATAATCAGCCCCAGCATTTT.

This CDR3 reads CASSLVENIQYF. In DNA form, the CDR3 reads TGCGCCAGCAGCTTGGTAGAGAACATTCAGTACTTC. The chain carries TRBV5-1 and TRBJ2-4; D remains unclear. Germline V lookup: CDR1 SGHRS, CDR2 YFSETQ. V gave up 0 bases and J gave up 7 bases, with 5 bases separating them. The CDR3 has 12 residues.

This chain connects TRBV7-2 to TRBJ2-6; 7 positions agree with TRBD2. The CDR3 extends over 17 amino acids. Germline V gene lookup returns CDR1 SGHTA and CDR2 FQGNSA. The V gene end was trimmed by 2 bases and the J gene end by 0 bases; junction bases not matched to a gene: 4. The CDR3 DNA reads as TGTGCCAGCAGCTTACGGGAGGCTCGCTCTGGGGCCAACGTCCTGACTTTC. Its translation is CASSLREARSGANVLTF.

The chain joins TRBV19 to TRBJ2-1, with a weak D call TRBD2 (7 bases). Germline-derived CDR1 and CDR2 are LNHDA and SQIVND (reference sequence). The CDR3 is made up of 16 amino acids. V was shortened by 10 bases and J by 4 bases, with 23 bases between the two germline ends. The CDR3 DNA follows: TGTGCCACTTCAGAACCGGGGGGCCCGGTGTACAATGAGCAGTTCTTC. Its translation: CATSEPGGPVYNEQFF. The whole variable domain, remainder taken from reference TRBV19 and TRBJ2-1, is DGGITQSPKYLFRKEGQNVTLSCEQNLNHDAMYWYRQDPGQGLRLIYYSQIVNDFQKGDIAEGYSVSREKKESFPLTVTSAQKNPTAFYLCATSEPGGPVYNEQFFGPGTRLTVL.

The rearrangement joins TRBV30 to TRBJ1-2, with no clear D. V lost 5 bases and J 3 bases, leaving 13 bases between the germline ends. Germline V gene sequence: CDR1 GTSNPN, CDR2 SVGIG (reference sequence). The CDR3 is made up of 13 amino acids. The CDR3 DNA reads TGTGCCTGGGGAGGAGATGCGGACTATGGCTACACCTTC. Its translation is CAWGGDADYGYTF.

The chain links TRBV7-9 to TRBJ2-2; the D is unclear. The CDR3 is made up of 14 amino acids. Germline-derived CDR1 and CDR2 are SEHNR and FQNEAQ (reference sequence). V was trimmed by 3 bases and J by 8 bases, leaving 13 bases between them. The CDR3 region has the DNA TGTGCCAGCAGCTTGGAGCTAAGGCCTGGGGAGCTGTTTTTT. Translation: CASSLELRPGELFF.

This clone was picked up a small number of times. The rearrangement uses TRBV14 and TRBJ2-1, with D unresolved. CDR3 size: 14 residues. The V gene lost 0 bases and the J gene lost 6 bases, with 9 bases spanning the gap. Germline CDR1 reads SGHDN; CDR2 reads FVKESK. This CDR3 is CASSQDIVSNEQFF. CDR3 DNA sequence: TGTGCCAGCAGCCAAGATATCGTGTCCAATGAGCAGTTCTTC.

The table lists this clone with a count of one. The chain employs TRBV11-1 and TRBJ2-3, with a possible D match to TRBD1 (6 bases). The V gene's germline CDR1 is SGHAT and CDR2 FQDESV (reference sequence). Trimming removed 6 bases from V and 0 bases from J, with 10 bases in between. This CDR3 contains 14 residues. The CDR3 region is CASSRDISTDTQYF. The CDR3 nucleotides read TGTGCCAGCAGTCGGGACATAAGCACAGATACGCAGTATTTT.

The chain links TRBV4-1 to TRBJ1-4; tentative D call: TRBD1 (6 bases). CDR3 length: 17 residues. Germline V lookup: CDR1 MGHRA, CDR2 YSYEKL. V lost 2 bases and J lost 1, with 14 bases in between. The CDR3: CASSQLQGVGTNEKLFF. The CDR3 DNA is TGCGCCAGCAGCCAACTACAGGGAGTGGGAACTAATGAAAAACTGTTTTTT.

V is TRBV6-5 and J is TRBJ1-2; D call uncertain. Germline assignment: CDR1 MNHEY and CDR2 SVGAGI. The CDR3 has 14 residues. Deletions cut 0 bases from V and 4 bases from J, with 9 bases between. Here the CDR3 reads CASSYSFQIYGYTF. The CDR3 DNA reads as TGTGCCAGCAGTTACTCGTTCCAGATCTATGGCTACACCTTC.

This clone was counted only a few times. The rearrangement joins TRBV19 to TRBJ2-3; 7 nucleotides align to TRBD2. V was pared by 7 bases and J by 1 base, with 11 bases of the junction left unmatched. The CDR3 spans 16 residues. Germline loops: CDR1 LNHDA, CDR2 SQIVND (reference sequence). The CDR3 spells CASKDRAGVRTDTQYF. The CDR3 bases are TGTGCCAGTAAGGATAGGGCGGGGGTCCGCACAGATACGCAGTATTTT.

The chain couples TRBV5-6 to TRBJ1-2; the D is unclear. Trimming removed 2 bases from V and 3 bases from J, with 14 bases in between. The germline V gene has CDR1 SGHDT and CDR2 YYEEEE. The CDR3 sequence is 15 residues long. The CDR3 bases are TGTGCCAGCAGCTTAGGCCTCGGGGAGGACTATGGCTACACCTTC. Protein sequence: CASSLGLGEDYGYTF.

The chain has TRBV28 and TRBJ2-7; no firm D call. Germline loops: CDR1 MDHEN, CDR2 SYDVKM. The CDR3 is made up of 13 amino acids. V lost 3 bases to trimming and J lost 6 bases, with 12 bases between them. This CDR3 is CASSFGVRVEQYF. The CDR3 DNA is TGTGCCAGCAGTTTCGGAGTCCGAGTCGAGCAGTACTTC.

This clone came up many times. CDR3 DNA: TGTGCCAGCAGCGGACTAGCGGATTTTTCCTACGAGCAGTACTTC. This translates into CASSGLADFSYEQYF. The chain uses TRBV25-1 and TRBJ2-7; 10 nucleotides match TRBD2. The CDR3 has 15 residues. The V gene end was trimmed by 6 bases and the J gene end by 1 base; junction bases not matched to a gene: 6. Germline CDR1 and CDR2: MGHDK and SYGVNS.

This clone was seen a handful of times. This chain uses TRBV19 with TRBJ1-1; D perhaps matches TRBD1 (6 bases). The CDR3 runs to 17 residues. Per the germline V gene, CDR1 is LNHDA and CDR2 is SQIVND (reference sequence). V was shortened by 8 bases and J by 0 bases, with 22 bases between the two germline ends. CDR3 loop: CASGNGQSPTLNTEAFF. CDR3 nucleotides: TGTGCCAGTGGAAATGGACAGTCCCCAACTTTGAACACTGAAGCTTTCTTT.

This chain uses TRBV27 with TRBJ1-1, with 7 nucleotides matching TRBD1. From germline, CDR1 is MNHEY and CDR2 SMNVEV (reference sequence). V lost 5 bases, J lost 4 bases, and 10 bases stayed unmatched. This CDR3 spans 15 amino acids. Written as DNA, the CDR3 is TGTGCCAGCAGTGCGCCACGACAGGGCCGCACTGAAGCTTTCTTT. Residues: CASSAPRQGRTEAFF.

V and J are TRBV5-4 and TRBJ1-6, with D unresolved. V lost 4 bases and J lost 2, with 10 bases in between. CDR1 and CDR2 from the germline V gene are SGHNT and YYREEE (reference sequence). This CDR3 region has 15 residues. The CDR3 DNA sequence: TGTGCCAGCAGCCTTTTCCGGGCCTATAATTCACCCCTCCACTTT. It codes for CASSLFRAYNSPLHF.

In this sample, this clone turned up once. J is TRBJ1-2 and V is TRBV2; no definite D call. Per the germline V gene, CDR1 is SNHLY and CDR2 is FYNNEI. Trimming took 6 bases from V and 8 from J, leaving 16 bases between them. The CDR3 is 13 amino acids. Here the CDR3 DNA reads TGTGCCAGCAGATTTTACCTTTCAGGAGGCTACACCTTC. Translation: CASRFYLSGGYTF. Based on the CDR3 plus reference TRBV2 and TRBJ1-2, the full variable domain is EPEVTQTPSHQVTQMGQEVILRCVPISNHLYFYWYRQILGQKVEFLVSFYNNEISEKSEIFDDQFSVERPDGSNFTLKIRSTKLEDSAMYFCASRFYLSGGYTFGSGTRLTVV.